This TCR beta chain is drawn from a study of T cell responses to AZD1222 COVID-19 vaccine. CDR1 SGHRS and CDR2 YFSETQ come from the germline V gene. V lost 4 bases and J 0 bases, leaving 10 bases between the germline ends. The length of the CDR3 is 14 residues. Assay used: immunoSEQ multiplex PCR; TCRdb lists only in-frame clones, some missing. The data show 90,000 to 100,000 clones, with more than 70% seen just once and approximately 15% held by the top ten. Researchers grouped second doses given at about 4 or about 12 weeks into one pool. General observations from the study: Every sample of the repertoires postdated the peak T cell response. Among spike-specific TCRs, nearly half reportedly target unmutated variant regions.

To note about this clone: Its antigen is not identified.

The specimen comprised peripheral blood, sampled 28 days after the second AZD1222 dose. This TCR was recovered from an adult who received the AZD1222 COVID-19 vaccine. J is TRBJ1-1 and V is TRBV5-1; D is unclear. The CDR3 sequence is CASSPFHLNTEAFF. The CDR3 bases are TGCGCCAGCAGCCCCTTTCATCTGAACACTGAAGCTTTCTTT.